This TCR beta chain stems from a study of blood T cell repertoires in COVID-19. Profiled with immunoSEQ multiplex PCR; TCRdb holds only in-frame clones, not every one. The table includes some 150,000 clones, over 60% detected once. The CDR3 is 17 residues long. Germline CDR1 reads SGHRS; CDR2 reads YFSETQ. V was cut by 6 bases and J by 1 base, with 20 bases left in between. This receptor was identified in a woman older than 75 with active or convalescent COVID-19. Sequencing used peripheral blood. The chain carries TRBV5-1 and TRBJ2-1, with D perhaps matching TRBD2 (6 bases). CDR3 amino acids: CASTLSGRGTSYNEQFF. CDR3 in DNA: TGCGCCAGCACCCTGTCAGGGCGGGGAACATCCTACAATGAGCAGTTCTTC.